This is a list of T cell receptor beta chains from one sample in a study of blood T cell repertoires in COVID-19. The method was immunoSEQ multiplex PCR; TCRdb's version includes in-frame clones alone and lacks a portion of them. This sample has 390,000 or so clones, with about nine tenths found just once. The sequenced sample was peripheral blood. The receptor set was obtained from a woman aged 30 to 39 with active or convalescent COVID-19. Both conserved end residues are trimmed from each CDR3.

V	J	length	CDR3
TRBV18	TRBJ1-5	12	ASSPNYSNQPQH
TRBV7-9	TRBJ1-4	13	ASSSFDSTLGKLF
TRBV18	TRBJ1-1	12	ASSPGQGATEAF
TRBV19	TRBJ2-4	19	ASSMYPLLTDRRLAKNIQY
TRBV3-1/TRBV3-2	TRBJ1-5	11	ASARDSWQPQH
TRBV12-3/TRBV12-4	TRBJ1-2	11	ASSHRDHYGYT
TRBV2	TRBJ2-1	11	ASSPKTGAEQF
TRBV20-1	TRBJ1-2	11	SASVGASYGYT
TRBV18	TRBJ2-7	13	ASSPTQGTLGEQY
TRBV6-5	TRBJ2-2	12	ASISMTLTGELF
TRBV7-9	TRBJ2-2	14	ASSFILAGNTGELF
TRBV13	TRBJ2-2	14	ASSILAGGPTGELF
TRBV10-2	TRBJ1-4	12	ASSGTGANEKLF
TRBV7-9	TRBJ2-2	10	ASSYNGGELF
TRBV6-4	TRBJ1-1	12	ASSDWGEGSEAF
TRBV13	TRBJ1-2	10	ASSPTRGDNT
TRBV6-2/TRBV6-3	TRBJ2-7	14	ASSYLEPRGNHEQY
TRBV5-6	TRBJ2-7	13	ASSLAQGYLDEQY